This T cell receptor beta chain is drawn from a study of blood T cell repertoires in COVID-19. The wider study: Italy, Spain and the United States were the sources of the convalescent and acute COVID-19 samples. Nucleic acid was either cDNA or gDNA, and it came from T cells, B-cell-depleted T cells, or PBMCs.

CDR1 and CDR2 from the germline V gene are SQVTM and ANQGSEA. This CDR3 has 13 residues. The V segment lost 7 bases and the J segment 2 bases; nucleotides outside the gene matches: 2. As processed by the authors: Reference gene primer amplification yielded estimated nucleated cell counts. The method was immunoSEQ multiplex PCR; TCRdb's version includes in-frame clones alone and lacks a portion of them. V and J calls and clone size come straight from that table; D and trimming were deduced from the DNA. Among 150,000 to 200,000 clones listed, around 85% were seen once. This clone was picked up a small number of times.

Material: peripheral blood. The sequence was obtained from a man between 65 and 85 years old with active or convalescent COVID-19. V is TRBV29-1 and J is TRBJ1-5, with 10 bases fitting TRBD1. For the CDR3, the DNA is TGCAGCGCCGGGACAGGGGGCAATCAGCCCCAGCATTTT. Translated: CSAGTGGNQPQHF.